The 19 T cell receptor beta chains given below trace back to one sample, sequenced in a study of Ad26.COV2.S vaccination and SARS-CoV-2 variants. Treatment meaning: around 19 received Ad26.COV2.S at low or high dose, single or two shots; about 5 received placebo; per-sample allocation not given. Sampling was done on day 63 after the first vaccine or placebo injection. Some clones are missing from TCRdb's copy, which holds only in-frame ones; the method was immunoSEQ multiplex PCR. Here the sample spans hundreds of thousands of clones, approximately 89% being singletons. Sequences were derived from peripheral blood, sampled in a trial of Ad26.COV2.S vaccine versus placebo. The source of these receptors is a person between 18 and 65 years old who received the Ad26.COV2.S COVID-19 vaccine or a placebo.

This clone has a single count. CDR3 in DNA: TGTGCCAGCAGCTTATGGGCAGATACGCAGTATTTT. As protein: CASSLWADTQYF. The chain combines TRBV11-2 with TRBJ2-3; D ambiguous. This CDR3 spans 12 amino acids. The V end was cut by 2 bases, the J end by 4 bases, with 4 bases between. The germline V gene encodes CDR1 SGHAT and CDR2 FQNNGV.

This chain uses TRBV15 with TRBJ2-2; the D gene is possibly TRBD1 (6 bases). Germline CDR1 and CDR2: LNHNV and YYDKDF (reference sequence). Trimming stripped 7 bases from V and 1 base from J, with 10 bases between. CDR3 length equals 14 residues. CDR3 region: CATTPGQNTGELFF. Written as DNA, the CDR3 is TGTGCCACCACCCCGGGACAGAACACCGGGGAGCTGTTTTTT.

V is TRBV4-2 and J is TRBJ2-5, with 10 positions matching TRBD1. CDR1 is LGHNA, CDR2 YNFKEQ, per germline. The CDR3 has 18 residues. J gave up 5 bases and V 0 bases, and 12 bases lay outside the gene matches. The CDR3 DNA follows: TGTGCCAGCAGCCAAGACCTGGCCCCCGGGACAGGGGTGGAGACCCAGTACTTC. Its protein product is CASSQDLAPGTGVETQYF.

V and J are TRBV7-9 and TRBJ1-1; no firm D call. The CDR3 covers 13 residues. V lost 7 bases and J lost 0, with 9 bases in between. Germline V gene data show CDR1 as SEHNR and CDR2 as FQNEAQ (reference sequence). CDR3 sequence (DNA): TGTGCCAGCATCCACGCCATGAACACTGAAGCTTTCTTT. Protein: CASIHAMNTEAFF.

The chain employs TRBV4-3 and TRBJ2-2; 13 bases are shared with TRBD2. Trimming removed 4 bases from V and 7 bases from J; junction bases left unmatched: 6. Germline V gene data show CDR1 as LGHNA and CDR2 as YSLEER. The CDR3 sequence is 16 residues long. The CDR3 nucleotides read TGCGCCAGCAGCCCCTGGACTAGCGGGGGTGACGGGGAGCTGTTTTTT. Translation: CASSPWTSGGDGELFF.

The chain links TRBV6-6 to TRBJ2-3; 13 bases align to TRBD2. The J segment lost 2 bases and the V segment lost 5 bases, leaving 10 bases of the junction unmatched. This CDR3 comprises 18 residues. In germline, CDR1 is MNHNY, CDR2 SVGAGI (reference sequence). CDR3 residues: CASSPSGTSGILTDTQYF. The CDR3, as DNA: TGTGCCAGCAGTCCCTCCGGGACTAGCGGGATCCTCACAGATACGCAGTATTTT.

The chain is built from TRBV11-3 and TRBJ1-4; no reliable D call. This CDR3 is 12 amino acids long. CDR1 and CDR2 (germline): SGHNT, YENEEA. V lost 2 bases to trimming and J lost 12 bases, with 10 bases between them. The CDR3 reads CASSLTGQELFF. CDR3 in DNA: TGTGCCAGCAGCTTAACCGGGCAGGAACTGTTTTTT. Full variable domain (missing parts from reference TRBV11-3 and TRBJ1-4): EAGVVQSPRYKIIEKKQPVAFWCNPISGHNTLYWYLQNLGQGPELLIRYENEEAVDDSQLPKDRFSAERLKGVDSTLKIQPAELGDSAVYLCASSLTGQELFFGSGTQLSVL.

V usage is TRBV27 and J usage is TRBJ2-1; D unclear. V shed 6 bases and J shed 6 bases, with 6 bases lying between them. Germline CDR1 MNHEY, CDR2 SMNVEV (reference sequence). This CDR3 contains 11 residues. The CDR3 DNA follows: TGTGCCAGCAGATTTTTCAATGAGCAGTTCTTC. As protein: CASRFFNEQFF.

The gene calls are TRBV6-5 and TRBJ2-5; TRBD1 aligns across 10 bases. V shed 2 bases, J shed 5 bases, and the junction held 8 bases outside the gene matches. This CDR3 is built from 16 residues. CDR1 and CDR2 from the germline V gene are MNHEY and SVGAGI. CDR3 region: CASSYARQGATETQYF. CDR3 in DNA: TGTGCCAGCAGTTACGCCAGACAGGGGGCGACGGAGACCCAGTACTTC.

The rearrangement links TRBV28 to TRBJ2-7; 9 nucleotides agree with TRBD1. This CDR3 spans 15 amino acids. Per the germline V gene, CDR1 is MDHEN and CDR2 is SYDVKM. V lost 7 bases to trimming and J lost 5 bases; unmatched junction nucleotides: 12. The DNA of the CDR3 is TGTGCCAGCAAAAATCCGGGACAGGGTTTCGACGAGCAGTACTTC. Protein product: CASKNPGQGFDEQYF.

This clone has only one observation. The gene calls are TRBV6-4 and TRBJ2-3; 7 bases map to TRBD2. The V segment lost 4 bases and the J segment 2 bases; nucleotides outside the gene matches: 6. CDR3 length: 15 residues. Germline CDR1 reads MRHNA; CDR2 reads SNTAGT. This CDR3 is CASSVGLAATDTQYF. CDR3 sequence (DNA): TGTGCCAGCAGTGTAGGGCTAGCGGCCACAGATACGCAGTATTTT.

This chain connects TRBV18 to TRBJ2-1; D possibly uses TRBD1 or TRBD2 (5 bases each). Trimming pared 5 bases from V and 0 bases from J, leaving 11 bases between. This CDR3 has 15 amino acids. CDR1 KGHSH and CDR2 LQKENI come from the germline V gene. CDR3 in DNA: TGTGCCAGCTCATGGGGGAGACCCTCCTACAATGAGCAGTTCTTC. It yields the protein CASSWGRPSYNEQFF.

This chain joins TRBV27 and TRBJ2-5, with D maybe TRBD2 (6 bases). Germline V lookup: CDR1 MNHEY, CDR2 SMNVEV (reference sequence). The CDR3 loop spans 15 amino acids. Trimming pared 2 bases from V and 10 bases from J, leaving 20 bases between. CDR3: CASSLNIAASDFQYF. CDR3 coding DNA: TGTGCCAGCAGTTTAAATATCGCGGCTAGCGATTTCCAGTACTTC.

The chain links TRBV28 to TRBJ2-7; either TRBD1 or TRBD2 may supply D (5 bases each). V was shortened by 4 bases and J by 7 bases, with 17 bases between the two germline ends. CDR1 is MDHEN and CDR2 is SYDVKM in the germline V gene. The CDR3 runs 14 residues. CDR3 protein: CASSSPTEGEEQYF. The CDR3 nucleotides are TGTGCCAGCAGTTCCCCGACAGAGGGAGAAGAGCAGTACTTC.

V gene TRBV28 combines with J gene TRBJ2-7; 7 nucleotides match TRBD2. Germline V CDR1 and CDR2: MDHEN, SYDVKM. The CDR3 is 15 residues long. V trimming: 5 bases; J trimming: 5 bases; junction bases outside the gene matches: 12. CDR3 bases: TGTGCCAGCAGTCGGTATGCGGGGGACGTCCACGAGCAGTACTTC. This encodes CASSRYAGDVHEQYF.

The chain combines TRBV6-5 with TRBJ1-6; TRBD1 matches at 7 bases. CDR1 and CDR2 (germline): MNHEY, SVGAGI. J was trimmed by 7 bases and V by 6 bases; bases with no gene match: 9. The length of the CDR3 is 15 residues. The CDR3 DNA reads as TGTGCCAGCAGGACGCGCCCGGGACAGAATTCACCCCTCCACTTT. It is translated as CASRTRPGQNSPLHF.

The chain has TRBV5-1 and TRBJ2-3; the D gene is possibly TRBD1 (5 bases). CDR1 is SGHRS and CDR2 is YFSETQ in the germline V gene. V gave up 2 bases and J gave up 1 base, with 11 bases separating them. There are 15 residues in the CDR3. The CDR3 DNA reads TGCGCCAGCAGCTTAAATGGACACCGCACAGATACGCAGTATTTT. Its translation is CASSLNGHRTDTQYF.

CDR3 residues: CASSFRYGYTF. CDR3 sequence (DNA): TGTGCCAGCAGCTTTCGATATGGCTACACCTTC. This chain joins TRBV7-3 and TRBJ1-2, with D hard to call. V gave up 3 bases and J gave up 5 bases, with 4 bases separating them. The germline CDR1 and CDR2 sequences are SGHTA and FQGTGA. This CDR3 contains 11 residues.

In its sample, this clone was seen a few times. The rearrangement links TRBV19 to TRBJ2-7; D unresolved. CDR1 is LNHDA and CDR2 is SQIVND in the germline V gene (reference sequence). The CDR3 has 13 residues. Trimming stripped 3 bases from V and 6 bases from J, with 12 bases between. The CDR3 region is CASSISPDAEQYF. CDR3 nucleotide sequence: TGTGCCAGTAGTATCTCACCCGACGCCGAGCAGTACTTC.